These 5 T cell receptor beta chains share one sample of origin, sequenced in a study of radiotherapy plus CTLA-4 blockade in lung cancer. Generated by immunoSEQ multiplex PCR, the TCRdb table keeps only in-frame clones and is missing some. The sample shows around 37,000 clones, 70% to 80% of them seen only once. Sequencing used peripheral blood, obtained from a patient treated with radiotherapy plus ipilimumab. All receptors come from a human donor with non-small cell lung cancer that progressed on radiotherapy plus ipilimumab.

The rearrangement uses TRBV7-9 and TRBJ1-3; D perhaps matches TRBD1 (5 bases). V was clipped by 3 bases and J by 2 bases, with 8 bases between them. The length of the CDR3 is 14 residues. CDR1 and CDR2 from the germline V gene are SEHNR and FQNEAQ (reference sequence). CDR3 DNA: TGTGCCAGCAGCTTCCCAGGGCCTGGAAACACCATATATTTT. As protein: CASSFPGPGNTIYF.

CDR3 DNA: TGTGCCAGCAGTTTTGAGGGGAACTACGAGCAGTACTTC. Translated, it gives CASSFEGNYEQYF. The genes are TRBV28 and TRBJ2-7, with D tentatively TRBD1 or TRBD2 (5 bases each). Trimming took off 3 bases at V and 3 bases at J, with 9 bases between the two ends. Germline CDR1 MDHEN, CDR2 SYDVKM. CDR3 size: 13 residues.

V is TRBV7-9 and J is TRBJ2-3; maybe TRBD2 (6 bases). Germline CDR1 and CDR2: SEHNR and FQNEAQ (reference sequence). Trimming left V 1 base short and J 1 base short, with 9 bases between. There are 15 residues in the CDR3. The CDR3 loop reads CASSLEASGTDTQYF. CDR3 DNA: TGTGCCAGCAGCTTAGAGGCTAGCGGCACAGATACGCAGTATTTT.

This rearrangement joins TRBV11-2 to TRBJ2-7; 7 bases are a match to TRBD2. The CDR3 runs to 16 residues. The germline V gene encodes CDR1 SGHAT and CDR2 FQNNGV. V was clipped by 1 base and J by 7 bases; unmatched bases: 13. The CDR3 loop reads CASSLGGGGTLREQYF. The CDR3 DNA is TGTGCCAGCAGCTTAGGCGGGGGAGGGACTTTAAGGGAGCAGTACTTC.

The V and J genes are TRBV7-2 and TRBJ2-1, with D possibly being TRBD1 or TRBD2 (6 bases each). The germline V gene has CDR1 SGHTA and CDR2 FQGNSA. The CDR3 is 12 residues long. The V end was cut by 5 bases, the J end by 9 bases, with 11 bases between. The CDR3 region has the DNA TGTGCCAGCAGCCTCGGGGGCGGTGAGCAGTTCTTC. This codes for CASSLGGGEQFF.